This T cell receptor beta chain came from a study of T-cell memory formation after mild COVID-19. The CDR3 runs to 13 residues. V was cut by 0 bases and J by 5 bases, with 5 bases left in between. Per the germline V gene, CDR1 is SGHRS and CDR2 is YFSETQ. TCRdb fed the 5' RACE reads into MiXCR, producing one record per CDR3 protein. The sample consists of more than 200,000 distinct CDR3 sequences, around 17% of them appearing once. This clonotype has a handful of counts. Sequencing input: PBMCs or a T cell subset sorted from them (not recorded which). J is TRBJ2-2 and V is TRBV5-1; D ambiguous. The TCR originated in a man between 18 and 29 years old who had mild COVID-19 (a few samples of this study predate the infection). Cell type and time point are not known. The CDR3 loop is CASSLEKTGELFF. CDR3 DNA sequence: TGCGCCAGCAGCTTGGAGAAGACCGGGGAGCTGTTTTTT.